This T cell receptor beta chain was identified in a study of T cell responses to AZD1222 COVID-19 vaccine. The method was immunoSEQ multiplex PCR; TCRdb's version includes in-frame clones alone and lacks a portion of them. The top ten hold around 5% of the sample, which has around 130,000 clones, approximately 90% seen once. The CDR3 is 13 amino acids. Trimming cost V 2 bases and J 2 bases, with 7 bases left between them. Per the germline V gene, CDR1 is MNHNS and CDR2 is SASEGT. This material consisted of peripheral blood, taken on day 0 of AZD1222 vaccination. The clonotype comes from an adult in good health. J is TRBJ2-7 and V is TRBV6-1; D not resolved. CDR3 DNA: TGTGCCAGCAGTGAACGACCGACCTACGAGCAGTACTTC. Its protein is CASSERPTYEQYF.